Following are 16 T cell receptor beta chains from one sample sequenced in a study of low-dose radiotherapy and immunotherapy resistance in tumors. TRAV and TRBV primers primed cDNA for both TCRalpha and TCRbeta. TCRs were put through 20 to 25 PCR cycles of amplification with Phusion. A constant-region primer and the V-primer adapter served as the primer pair. TCRdb passed the reads through MiXCR, listing each CDR3 protein once. There are under 40,000 distinct CDR3 sequences in the sample; around 50% occur only once, and roughly 5.7% lies in the top ten. Time point: after trial treatment. Treatment noted: LDRT plus nivolumab, ipilimumab, low-dose cyclophosphamide and aspirin (RACIN trial). Sequenced here: PBMCs, sampled after low-dose radiotherapy plus immunotherapy. Every receptor here comes from a male donor with gallbladder cancer.

This clonotype appeared a few times. The J gene is TRBJ1-5, the V gene TRBV12-3 or TRBV12-4, with D maybe TRBD1 (5 bases). Trimming shortened V by 0 bases and J by 7 bases, and 10 bases separated the two germline ends. The CDR3 extends over 14 amino acids. The CDR3 here is CASSLAGRGQPQHF. For the CDR3, the DNA is TGTGCCAGCAGTTTAGCGGGGCGGGGGCAGCCCCAGCATTTT.

In this sample, this clonotype turned up a few times. A far larger clone is a single base away, which makes a read error likely. CDR3 bases: TGTGCCACCAGGAGGAGGCGGGGGGGCTCCTACAATGAGCAGTACTTC. Residues: CATRRRRGGSYNEQYF. V gene TRBV15 combines with J gene TRBJ2-7; 9 bases line up with TRBD2. V lost 6 bases and J lost 7; bases outside the gene matches: 16. The CDR3 runs to 16 residues. Germline V gives CDR1 LNHNV, CDR2 YYDKDF (reference sequence).

The chain links TRBV15 to TRBJ2-6, with 11 nucleotides matching TRBD1. There are 19 residues in the CDR3. The trim removed 3 bases at V and 0 bases at J, leaving 7 bases unmatched. The germline V gene has CDR1 LNHNV and CDR2 YYDKDF (reference sequence). The CDR3 here is CATSRPTGQGVSGANVLTF. For the CDR3, the DNA is TGTGCCACCAGCAGGCCTACGGGACAGGGGGTCTCTGGGGCCAACGTCCTGACTTTC.

This chain uses TRBV5-4 with TRBJ2-1; D may be TRBD2 (6 bases). V lost 4 bases to trimming and J lost 8 bases, with 22 bases between them. This CDR3 comprises 16 residues. The V gene's germline CDR1 is SGHNT and CDR2 YYREEE (reference sequence). The CDR3 loop reads CASSASGAGGGYEQFF. CDR3 coding DNA: TGTGCCAGCAGCGCCTCGGGAGCGGGTGGAGGATATGAGCAGTTCTTC. The complete variable domain, with remaining parts taken from reference TRBV5-4 and TRBJ2-1, reads ETGVTQSPTHLIKTRGQQVTLRCSSQSGHNTVSWYQQALGQGPQFIFQYYREEENGRGNFPPRFSGLQFPNYSSELNVNALELDDSALYLCASSASGAGGGYEQFFGPGTRLTVL.

There are many counts of this clonotype. This chain's CDR3 is CASSASPRPEQYF. CDR3 coding DNA: TGTGCCAGCTCAGCAAGTCCCAGACCCGAGCAGTACTTC. The chain combines TRBV18 with TRBJ2-7; D gene uncertain. Per the germline V gene, CDR1 is KGHSH and CDR2 is LQKENI. V lost 5 bases and J lost 6, with 14 bases in between. The CDR3 sequence is 13 residues long.

The V call is TRBV6-5, the J call TRBJ1-2; D gene uncertain. Between the trimmed V and J ends, which lost 0 bases and 8 bases, there was a span of 10 bases. Germline CDR1 is MNHEY and CDR2 is SVGAGI. The CDR3 runs 13 residues. The CDR3 DNA is TGTGCCAGCAGTTACTCGAATCTTGGGGGCTACACCTTC. Protein sequence: CASSYSNLGGYTF.

The rearrangement joins TRBV12-5 to TRBJ2-1, with D maybe TRBD1 (6 bases). Trimming left V 0 bases short and J 5 bases short, with 14 bases between. Germline values: CDR1 LGHNT, CDR2 FRNRAP. The CDR3 runs 16 residues. Here the CDR3 reads CASGLVVGAGDNEQFF. Here the CDR3 DNA reads TGTGCTAGTGGTTTGGTTGTGGGGGCAGGCGACAATGAGCAGTTCTTC.

This clonotype was seen many times. The chain is built from TRBV7-9 and TRBJ2-1, with TRBD1 matching over 7 bases. The CDR3 runs 14 residues. Germline V lookup: CDR1 SEHNR, CDR2 FQNEAQ (reference sequence). V lost 2 bases to trimming and J lost 6 bases; unmatched junction nucleotides: 4. CDR3 DNA sequence: TGTGCCAGCAGCTTACCAGGGGGTGGCAATGAGCAGTTCTTC. It is translated as CASSLPGGGNEQFF. Full variable domain (missing parts from reference TRBV7-9 and TRBJ2-1): DTGVSQNPRHKITKRGQNVTFRCDPISEHNRLYWYRQTLGQGPEFLTYFQNEAQLEKSRLLSDRFSAERPKGSFSTLEIQRTEQGDSAMYLCASSLPGGGNEQFFGPGTRLTVL.

Comments on this clonotype: A far larger clone is one nucleotide away, so this likely arose from a read error. The CDR3 nucleotides are TGCGCCAGCAGCTCACAGGGTAACTCCTACGAGCAGTTCTTC. Protein: CASSSQGNSYEQFF. The chain uses TRBV5-1 and TRBJ2-1, with D perhaps matching TRBD1 (6 bases). CDR3 length equals 14 residues. Trimming stripped 3 bases from V and 10 bases from J, with 17 bases between. Germline values: CDR1 SGHRS, CDR2 YFSETQ.

Many counts were recorded for this clonotype. The gene calls are TRBV28 and TRBJ2-7; D is ambiguous. Germline V gene lookup returns CDR1 MDHEN and CDR2 SYDVKM. There are 14 residues in the CDR3. Deletions cut 2 bases from V and 0 bases from J, with 8 bases between. CDR3 sequence: CASSLAVSSYEQYF. The CDR3 DNA follows: TGTGCCAGCAGTTTAGCCGTGAGCTCCTACGAGCAGTACTTC.

As for this clonotype: A read error may be the cause here, since a much bigger clone is one base away. The V and J genes are TRBV28 and TRBJ2-5; TRBD2 agrees at 14 bases. This CDR3 contains 17 residues. J lost 5 bases, V lost 6 bases, and 11 bases had no gene match. CDR1 and CDR2 (germline): MDHEN, SYDVKM. The CDR3 reads CASRGGLAGALSETQYF. CDR3 sequence (DNA): TGTGCCAGCAGGGGGGGACTAGCGGGAGCCTTATCCGAGACCCAGTACTTC.

The genes are TRBV3-1 and TRBJ1-1; 8 bases map to TRBD1. The CDR3 length is 15 residues. J lost 1 base, V lost 3 bases, and 4 bases had no gene match. The germline CDR1 and CDR2 sequences are LGHDT and YNNKEL (reference sequence). CDR3 protein: CASSQTGTGNTEAFF. The DNA of the CDR3 is TGTGCCAGCAGCCAGACCGGGACAGGGAACACTGAAGCTTTCTTT.

The rearrangement uses TRBV11-2 and TRBJ2-2; no clear D. Germline CDR1 reads SGHAT; CDR2 reads FQNNGV. V was shortened by 5 bases and J by 7 bases, with 8 bases between the two germline ends. The CDR3 spans 12 residues. CDR3 region: CASSAEYGELFF. DNA of the CDR3: TGTGCCAGCAGCGCAGAGTACGGGGAGCTGTTTTTT.

In regard to this clonotype: One junction end disagrees with the germline gene, perhaps due to a read error. The gene calls are TRBV6-8 and TRBJ2-7; TRBD2 agrees at 8 bases. Per germline, CDR1 MNHGY and CDR2 SAAAGT. This CDR3 contains 14 residues. CDR3 sequence reads: CANSYGGAGGEQHF. CDR3 DNA sequence: TGTGCCAACAGTTACGGGGGGGCAGGAGGCGAGCAGCACTTC.

Ten or more counts support this clonotype. The chain couples TRBV7-2 to TRBJ2-1; TRBD2 matches at 15 bases. V lost 5 bases and J lost 3; bases outside the gene matches: 5. Germline CDR1 reads SGHTA; CDR2 reads FQGNSA. The CDR3 consists of 17 residues. This CDR3 is CASSPGLAGGLYNEQFF. The DNA of the CDR3 is TGTGCCAGCAGCCCGGGACTAGCGGGAGGCCTCTACAATGAGCAGTTCTTC.

The V and J genes are TRBV19 and TRBJ2-1; TRBD1 is a possible D gene (5 bases). The ends were cut back, 7 bases at V and 5 bases at J, with 15 bases in the middle. Germline V gene sequence: CDR1 LNHDA, CDR2 SQIVND (reference sequence). The CDR3 covers 14 residues. DNA of the CDR3: TGTGCCAGTAACCTGGGGCGTTGGAACAATGAGCAGTTCTTC. Translated: CASNLGRWNNEQFF. Filled out from reference TRBV19 and TRBJ2-1, the complete variable domain reads DGGITQSPKYLFRKEGQNVTLSCEQNLNHDAMYWYRQDPGQGLRLIYYSQIVNDFQKGDIAEGYSVSREKKESFPLTVTSAQKNPTAFYLCASNLGRWNNEQFFGPGTRLTVL.